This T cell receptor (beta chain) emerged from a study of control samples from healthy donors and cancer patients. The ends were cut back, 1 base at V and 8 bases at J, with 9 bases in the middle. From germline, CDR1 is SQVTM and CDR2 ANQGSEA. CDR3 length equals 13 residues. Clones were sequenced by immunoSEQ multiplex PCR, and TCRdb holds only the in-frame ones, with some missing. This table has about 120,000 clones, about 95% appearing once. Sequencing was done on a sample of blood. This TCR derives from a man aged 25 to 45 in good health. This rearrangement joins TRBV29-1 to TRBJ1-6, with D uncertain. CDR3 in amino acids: CSVEGVKDSPLHF. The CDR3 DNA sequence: TGCAGCGTTGAAGGAGTAAAGGATTCACCCCTCCACTTT.